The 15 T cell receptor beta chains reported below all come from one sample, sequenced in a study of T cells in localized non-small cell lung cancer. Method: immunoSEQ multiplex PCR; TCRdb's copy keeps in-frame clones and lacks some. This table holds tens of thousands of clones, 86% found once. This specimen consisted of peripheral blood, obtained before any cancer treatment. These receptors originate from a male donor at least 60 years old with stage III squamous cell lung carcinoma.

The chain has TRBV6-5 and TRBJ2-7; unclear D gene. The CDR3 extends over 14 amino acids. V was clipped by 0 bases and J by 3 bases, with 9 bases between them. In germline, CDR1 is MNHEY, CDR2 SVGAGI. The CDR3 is CASSYSRNGYEQYF. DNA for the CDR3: TGTGCCAGCAGTTACTCGAGAAACGGCTACGAGCAGTACTTC.

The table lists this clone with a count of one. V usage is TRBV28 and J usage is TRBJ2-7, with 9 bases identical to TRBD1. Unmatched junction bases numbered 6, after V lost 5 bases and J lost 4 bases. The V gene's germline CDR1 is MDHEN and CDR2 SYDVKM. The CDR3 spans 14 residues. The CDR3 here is CASSRTGALYEQYF. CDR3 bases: TGTGCCAGCAGTAGGACAGGGGCTCTTTACGAGCAGTACTTC.

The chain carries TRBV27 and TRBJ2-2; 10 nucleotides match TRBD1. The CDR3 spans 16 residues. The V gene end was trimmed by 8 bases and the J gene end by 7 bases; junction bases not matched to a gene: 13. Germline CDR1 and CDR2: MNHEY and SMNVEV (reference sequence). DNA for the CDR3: TGTGCCAGCCTGAGTCCCGGGACAGGGGCCGGCGGGGAGCTGTTTTTT. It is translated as CASLSPGTGAGGELFF.

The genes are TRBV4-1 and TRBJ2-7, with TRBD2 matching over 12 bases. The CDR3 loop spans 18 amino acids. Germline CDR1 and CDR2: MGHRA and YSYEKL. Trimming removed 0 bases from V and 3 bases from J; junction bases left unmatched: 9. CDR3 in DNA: TGCGCCAGCAGCCAAGATATTCTAGCGGGAGGGTTACTCTACGAGCAGTACTTC. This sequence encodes CASSQDILAGGLLYEQYF.

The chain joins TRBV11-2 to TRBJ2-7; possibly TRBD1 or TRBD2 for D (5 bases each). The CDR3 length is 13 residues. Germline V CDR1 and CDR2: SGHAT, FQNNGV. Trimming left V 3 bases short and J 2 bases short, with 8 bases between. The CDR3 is CASSFGAPYEQYF. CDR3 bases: TGTGCCAGCAGCTTCGGGGCACCCTACGAGCAGTACTTC.

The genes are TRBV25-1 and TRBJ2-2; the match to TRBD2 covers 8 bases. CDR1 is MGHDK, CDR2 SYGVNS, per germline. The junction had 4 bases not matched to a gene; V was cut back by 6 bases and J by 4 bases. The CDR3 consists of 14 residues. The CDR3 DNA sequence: TGTGCCAGCAGCTGGCTAGCGGGCACCGGGGAGCTGTTTTTT. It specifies CASSWLAGTGELFF.

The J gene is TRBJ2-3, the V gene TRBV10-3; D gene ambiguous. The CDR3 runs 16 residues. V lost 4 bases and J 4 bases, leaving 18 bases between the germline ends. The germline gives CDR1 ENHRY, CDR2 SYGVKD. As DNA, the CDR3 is TGTGCCATCAGTGGTAAGGACCGGGCCTCGGCAGATACGCAGTATTTT. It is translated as CAISGKDRASADTQYF.

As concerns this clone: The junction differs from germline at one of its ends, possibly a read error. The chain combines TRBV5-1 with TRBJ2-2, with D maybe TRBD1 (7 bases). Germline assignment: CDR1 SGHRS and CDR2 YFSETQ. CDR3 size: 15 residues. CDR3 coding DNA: TGCGCCAGCGGCTTCAGGGGGGCCGGCACCGGGGAGCTGTTTTTT. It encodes CASGFRGAGTGELFF.

Here the CDR3 DNA reads TGTGCCAGCTCACTGACAGGGGGGATCTACGAGCAGTACTTC. Translation: CASSLTGGIYEQYF. The V and J genes are TRBV18 and TRBJ2-7, with 9 positions matching TRBD1. The V segment lost 4 bases and the J segment 3 bases; nucleotides outside the gene matches: 4. The V gene's germline CDR1 is KGHSH and CDR2 LQKENI. The CDR3 sequence is 14 residues long. Full variable domain (rest looked up from reference TRBV18 and TRBJ2-7): NAGVMQNPRHLVRRRGQEARLRCSPMKGHSHVYWYRQLPEEGLKFMVYLQKENIIDESGMPKERFSAEFPKEGPSILRIQQVVRGDSAAYFCASSLTGGIYEQYFGPGTRLTVT.

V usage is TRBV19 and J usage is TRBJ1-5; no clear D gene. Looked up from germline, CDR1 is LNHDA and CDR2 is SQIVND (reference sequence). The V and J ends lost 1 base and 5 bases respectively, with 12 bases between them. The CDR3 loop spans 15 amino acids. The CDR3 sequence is CASSIASTADQPQHF. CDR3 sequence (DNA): TGTGCCAGTAGTATAGCATCGACGGCTGATCAGCCCCAGCATTTT.

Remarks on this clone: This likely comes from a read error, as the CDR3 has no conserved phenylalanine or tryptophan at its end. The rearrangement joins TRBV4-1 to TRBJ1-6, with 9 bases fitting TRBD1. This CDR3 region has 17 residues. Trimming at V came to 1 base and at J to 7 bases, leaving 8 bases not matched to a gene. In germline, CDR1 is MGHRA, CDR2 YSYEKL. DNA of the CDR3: TGCGCCAGCAGCCAAGCGGGACAGGGAACGCGGAATTCACCCCTCCACCTT. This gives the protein CASSQAGQGTRNSPLHL.

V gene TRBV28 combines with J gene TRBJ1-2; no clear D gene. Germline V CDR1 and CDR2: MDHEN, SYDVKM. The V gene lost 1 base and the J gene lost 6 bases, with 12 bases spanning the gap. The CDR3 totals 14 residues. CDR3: CASSLSNSLHGYTF. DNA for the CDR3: TGTGCCAGCAGTTTATCGAACAGCTTGCATGGCTACACCTTC.

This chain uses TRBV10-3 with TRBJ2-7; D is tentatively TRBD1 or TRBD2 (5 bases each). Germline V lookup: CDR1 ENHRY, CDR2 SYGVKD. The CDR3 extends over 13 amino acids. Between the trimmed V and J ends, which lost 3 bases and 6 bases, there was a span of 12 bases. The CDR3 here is CAISDQGEVEQYF. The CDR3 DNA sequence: TGTGCCATCAGTGACCAGGGAGAGGTCGAGCAGTACTTC.

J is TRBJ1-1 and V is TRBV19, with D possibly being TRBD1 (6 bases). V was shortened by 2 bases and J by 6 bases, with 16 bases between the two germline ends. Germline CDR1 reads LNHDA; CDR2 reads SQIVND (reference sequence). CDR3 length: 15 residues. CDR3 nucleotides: TGTGCCAGTAGTATATGGGGGCAGGCTGCCTCTGAAGCTTTCTTT. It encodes CASSIWGQAASEAFF.

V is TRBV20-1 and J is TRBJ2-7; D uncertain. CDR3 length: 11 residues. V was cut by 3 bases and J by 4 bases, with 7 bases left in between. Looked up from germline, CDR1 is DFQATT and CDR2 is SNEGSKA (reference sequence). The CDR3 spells CSASHGYEQYF. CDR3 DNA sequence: TGCAGTGCTAGTCACGGTTACGAGCAGTACTTC.